Here is one TCR beta chain with its context. The antigen is not known. Some clones are missing from TCRdb's copy, which holds only in-frame ones; the method was immunoSEQ multiplex PCR. The sample lists about 200,000 clones; roughly 82% were seen once. The data were obtained in a study of cytomegalovirus exposure and HLA in healthy donors. CDR1 MNHNY and CDR2 SVGAGI come from the germline V gene (reference sequence). The ends were cut back, 0 bases at V and 0 bases at J, with 10 bases in the middle. This CDR3 contains 16 residues. Findings and limits, study-wide: The dataset shows that most TCR sequences were rare, while some public TCRs occurred in many donors.

The chain joins TRBV6-6 to TRBJ2-3; D is unclear. Sequencing was performed on PBMCs. This receptor was taken from a woman aged 18 to 35 in good health and CMV-seronegative. This CDR3 reads CASSYSGVPSTDTQYF. CDR3 in DNA: TGTGCCAGCAGTTACTCAGGAGTACCTAGCACAGATACGCAGTATTTT.